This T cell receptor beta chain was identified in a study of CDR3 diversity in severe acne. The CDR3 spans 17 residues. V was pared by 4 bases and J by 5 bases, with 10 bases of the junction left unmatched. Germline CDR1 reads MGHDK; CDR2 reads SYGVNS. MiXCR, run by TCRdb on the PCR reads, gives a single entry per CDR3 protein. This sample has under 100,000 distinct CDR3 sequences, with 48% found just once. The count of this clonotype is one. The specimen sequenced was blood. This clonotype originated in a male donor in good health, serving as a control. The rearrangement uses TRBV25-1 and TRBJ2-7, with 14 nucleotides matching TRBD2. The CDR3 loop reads CASSGRVGLAGVHEQYF. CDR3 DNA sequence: TGTGCCAGCAGTGGCCGGGTGGGACTAGCGGGAGTCCACGAGCAGTACTTC.